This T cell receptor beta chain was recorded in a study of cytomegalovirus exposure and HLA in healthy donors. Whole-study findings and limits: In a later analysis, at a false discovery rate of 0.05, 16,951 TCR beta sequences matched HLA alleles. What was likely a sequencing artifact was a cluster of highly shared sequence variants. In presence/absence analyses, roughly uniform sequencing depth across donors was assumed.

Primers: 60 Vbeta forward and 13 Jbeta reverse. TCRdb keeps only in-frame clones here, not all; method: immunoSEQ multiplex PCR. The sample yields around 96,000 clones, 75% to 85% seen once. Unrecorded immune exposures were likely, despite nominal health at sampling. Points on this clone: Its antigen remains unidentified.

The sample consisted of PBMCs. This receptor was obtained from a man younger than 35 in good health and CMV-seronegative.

The CDR3 spells CASSRGTETYEQYF. CDR3 nucleotides: TGTGCCAGCAGTCGCGGGACTGAGACCTACGAGCAGTACTTC. The chain employs TRBV6-5 and TRBJ2-7, with a possible D match to TRBD2 (6 bases). The V end lost 5 bases, the J end lost 2 bases, and 13 bases lay between the germline ends. Germline V gene data show CDR1 as MNHEY and CDR2 as SVGAGI. This CDR3 is built from 14 residues.